This T cell receptor (beta chain) was documented in a study of shared clonotypes between healthy human individuals. Study as a whole: The study used three CD4 naive, three CD4 memory, two CD8 naive and one CD8 memory plate per donor.

The CDR3 spans 13 residues. Germline assignment: CDR1 SGDLS and CDR2 YYNGEE. V lost 0 bases and J lost 5, with 8 bases in between. Selected positively for CCR7 and CD45RO-negative, naive CD8 cells excluded terminally differentiated effector memory CD45RA+ cells. Findings of the study overall: Shared across several donors were 4% to 6% of the naive CD4 clonotypes. For sorted subsets, rarefaction showed incomplete sequencing despite large depth.

Profiling relied on immunoSEQ multiplex PCR, and the TCRdb table lists in-frame clones only, not all of them. In the table there are roughly 2 million clones, about 95% of which are singletons. On this clone itself: No antigen is known for it. Other nucleotide sequences in the sample specify the same CDR3.

Sequencing was carried out using naive CD8+ T cells sorted from blood. This chain uses TRBV9 with TRBJ1-1; D ambiguous. This receptor was identified in a young man in good health. CDR3 protein: CASSVGSGTEAFF. The DNA of the CDR3 is TGTGCCAGCAGCGTAGGTTCGGGAACTGAAGCTTTCTTT.